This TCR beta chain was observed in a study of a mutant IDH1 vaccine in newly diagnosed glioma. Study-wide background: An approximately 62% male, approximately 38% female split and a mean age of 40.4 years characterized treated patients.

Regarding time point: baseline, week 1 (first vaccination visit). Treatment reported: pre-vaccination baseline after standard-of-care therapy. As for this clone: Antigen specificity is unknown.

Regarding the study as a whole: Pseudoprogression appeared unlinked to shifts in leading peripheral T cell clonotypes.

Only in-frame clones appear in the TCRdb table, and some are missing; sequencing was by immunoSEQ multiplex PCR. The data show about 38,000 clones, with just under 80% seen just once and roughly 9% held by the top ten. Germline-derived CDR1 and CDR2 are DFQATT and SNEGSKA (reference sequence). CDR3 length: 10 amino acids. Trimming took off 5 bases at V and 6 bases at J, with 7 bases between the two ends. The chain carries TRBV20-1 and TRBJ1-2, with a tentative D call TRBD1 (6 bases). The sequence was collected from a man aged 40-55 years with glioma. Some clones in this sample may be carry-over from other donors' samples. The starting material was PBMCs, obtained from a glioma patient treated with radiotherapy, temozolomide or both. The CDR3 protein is CSAGDNGYTF. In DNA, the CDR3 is TGCAGTGCTGGGGACAATGGCTACACCTTC.